The sequence of this TCR beta chain was determined in a study of T cell responses to AZD1222 COVID-19 vaccine. Notes on the study in general: Spike was spanned by vaccine-associated CD4 TCRs, which were dominant at 160-218 and 743-854. Clonal diversity was possibly underestimated, and white British individuals and females predominated among donors. Variant regions that are unmutated are reportedly the target of nearly half of spike-specific TCRs. At study baseline, merely a handful of AZD1222 recipients were seropositive.

Comment on this clone: Its antigen remains unidentified.

The CDR3 is 14 residues long. CDR1 is MNHEY and CDR2 is SVGAGI in the germline V gene. After removal of 6 bases from V and 8 bases from J, the junction contained 9 bases not matched to a gene. TCRdb's copy holds only in-frame clones and misses some; the assay was immunoSEQ multiplex PCR. The data hold 55,000 to 80,000 clones, with less than 90% observed a single time. This specimen was peripheral blood, taken on day 0 of AZD1222 vaccination. The gene calls are TRBV6-5 and TRBJ1-4; TRBD1 aligns across 7 bases. This sequence originates from an adult in good health. CDR3 in amino acids: CASRRQGVDEKLFF. The CDR3 nucleotides read TGTGCCAGCAGGAGACAGGGAGTCGACGAAAAACTGTTTTTT.